The next 13 T cell receptor beta chains were all read from a single sample in a study of spatial heterogeneity in lung cancer. Time point described: sample taken at primary tumor resection. Whole RNA from tumor, nontumor lung or frozen PBMC was sequenced unsorted. Each CDR3 protein is one row after TCRdb ran MiXCR on the 5' RACE reads. Found here are tens of thousands of distinct CDR3 sequences, roughly 5.8% of them singletons; the top ten hold 11%. The input for sequencing was PBMCs, taken at surgery. These receptors were taken from a male donor with early-stage non-small cell lung cancer.

The table lists this clonotype with many counts. This sequence joins TRBV28 and TRBJ1-6; D not certain. This CDR3 contains 18 residues. Looked up from germline, CDR1 is MDHEN and CDR2 is SYDVKM. Trimming left V 3 bases short and J 4 bases short, with 19 bases between. The CDR3 DNA is TGTGCCAGCAGTTTTTCTCACATTGACACCGGTTATAATTCACCCCTCCACTTT. Its translation: CASSFSHIDTGYNSPLHF.

This clonotype was counted a few times. The V and J genes are TRBV20-1 and TRBJ2-4; D may be TRBD1 or TRBD2 (6 bases each). CDR3 length: 14 amino acids. Germline CDR1 and CDR2: DFQATT and SNEGSKA (reference sequence). Trimming shortened V by 5 bases and J by 8 bases, and 19 bases separated the two germline ends. CDR3 bases: TGCAGTGCTCGCCGGGGGCAAGTCCGTGACATTCAGTACTTC. It yields the protein CSARRGQVRDIQYF.

The rearrangement links TRBV29-1 to TRBJ2-1, with 10 bases identical to TRBD1. Germline V CDR1 and CDR2: SQVTM, ANQGSEA. The ends lost 7 bases at V and 7 bases at J; junction bases unmatched: 4. The CDR3 is 12 residues long. The CDR3 DNA follows: TGCAGCGCTCGGACAGGGGGGAATGAGCAGTTCTTC. Protein sequence: CSARTGGNEQFF.

The V call is TRBV5-1, the J call TRBJ2-7, with D perhaps given as TRBD1 or TRBD2 (5 bases each). The length of the CDR3 is 14 residues. The germline gives CDR1 SGHRS, CDR2 YFSETQ. V was trimmed by 0 bases and J by 2 bases, leaving 9 bases between them. The CDR3 is CASSLEWGTYEQYF. CDR3 DNA: TGCGCCAGCAGCTTGGAATGGGGGACCTACGAGCAGTACTTC.

This clonotype appeared many times. V is TRBV20-1 and J is TRBJ1-5; 9 bases match TRBD1. The germline gives CDR1 DFQATT, CDR2 SNEGSKA (reference sequence). CDR3 length equals 13 residues. The V and J ends lost 5 bases and 9 bases, in that order; junction bases with no gene match: 8. CDR3 coding DNA: TGCAGTGCTGGCGGACAGGGGAGAGGGCCCCAGCATTTT. Translated, it gives CSAGGQGRGPQHF.

This clonotype was detected ten times or more. This sequence joins TRBV5-1 and TRBJ2-1; 10 nucleotides line up with TRBD2. The CDR3 consists of 14 residues. Germline V gene data show CDR1 as SGHRS and CDR2 as YFSETQ. V was clipped by 2 bases and J by 7 bases; unmatched bases: 3. CDR3 nucleotides: TGCGCCAGCAGCTTCGGGACTAGCGAAAATGAGCAGTTCTTC. Translating it yields CASSFGTSENEQFF.

The CDR3 spells CAWSVMEGYGYTF. The CDR3, as DNA: TGTGCCTGGAGTGTAATGGAGGGGTATGGCTACACCTTC. The chain uses TRBV30 and TRBJ1-2; TRBD1 is a possible D gene (5 bases). The CDR3 contains 13 residues. CDR1 is GTSNPN, CDR2 SVGIG, per germline (reference sequence). V lost 0 bases and J 5 bases, leaving 10 bases between the germline ends. Supplemented by reference TRBV30 and TRBJ1-2, the full variable domain reads SQTIHQWPATLVQPVGSPLSLECTVEGTSNPNLYWYRQAAGRGLQLLFYSVGIGQISSEVPQNLSASRPQDRQFILSSKKLLLSDSGFYLCAWSVMEGYGYTFGSGTRLTVV.

The chain combines TRBV6-2 or TRBV6-3 with TRBJ2-3; no firm D call. Germline loops: CDR1 MNHEY, CDR2 SVGEGT. CDR3 length equals 14 residues. Trimming took 2 bases from V and 2 from J, leaving 8 bases between them. CDR3 residues: CASSYERSTDTQYF. DNA for the CDR3: TGTGCCAGCAGTTACGAGCGATCCACAGATACGCAGTATTTT.

This clonotype was counted at least ten times. This rearrangement joins TRBV5-1 to TRBJ2-3; 8 nucleotides align to TRBD1. Unmatched junction bases numbered 4, after V lost 2 bases and J lost 2 bases. CDR1 is SGHRS, CDR2 YFSETQ, per germline. The CDR3 totals 15 residues. The CDR3 bases are TGCGCCAGCAGCTTTCGGACAGGGACCACAGATACGCAGTATTTT. Encoded protein: CASSFRTGTTDTQYF.

This clonotype was seen only a few times. The V and J genes are TRBV24-1 and TRBJ2-2, with D uncertain. Germline V CDR1 and CDR2: KGHDR, SFDVKD. Trimming stripped 7 bases from V and 1 base from J, with 21 bases between. The CDR3 length is 18 residues. The CDR3, as DNA: TGTGCCACCAGCACGACCCCCTTTAGGATGGAGAACACCGGGGAGCTGTTTTTT. Encoded protein: CATSTTPFRMENTGELFF.

In its sample, this clonotype was seen many times. V gene TRBV11-1 combines with J gene TRBJ2-1; no firm D call. This CDR3 spans 15 amino acids. CDR1 is SGHAT, CDR2 FQDESV, per germline (reference sequence). V gave up 1 base and J gave up 3 bases, with 10 bases separating them. CDR3 in amino acids: CASSLDSRFYNEQFF. Written as DNA, the CDR3 is TGTGCCAGCAGCTTAGACAGCAGGTTCTACAATGAGCAGTTCTTC.

This clonotype occurred many times. J is TRBJ2-3 and V is TRBV30; maybe TRBD1 (5 bases). Germline CDR1 and CDR2: GTSNPN and SVGIG (reference sequence). The ends were cut back, 3 bases at V and 2 bases at J, with 12 bases in the middle. CDR3 length: 14 residues. CDR3 loop: CAWSQTAFTDTQYF. The DNA for the CDR3 is TGTGCCTGGAGCCAGACAGCGTTCACAGATACGCAGTATTTT.

This clonotype was recorded a few times. The chain joins TRBV12-3 or TRBV12-4 to TRBJ2-1, with D hard to call. The CDR3 length is 12 residues. The ends were cut back, 6 bases at V and 4 bases at J, with 7 bases in the middle. The CDR3 spells CASSLSYNEQFF. The CDR3 DNA reads TGTGCCAGCAGCCTCTCATACAATGAGCAGTTCTTC.